A single sample is the source of the 21 T cell receptor beta chains below, sequenced in a study of T cell responses to AZD1222 COVID-19 vaccine. The repertoire was sequenced with immunoSEQ multiplex PCR; TCRdb's copy has only in-frame clones and lacks some. Of 120,000 to 150,000 clones in the sample, around nine tenths were seen once. The specimen comprised peripheral blood, sampled on day 0 of AZD1222 vaccination. Receptors originate from an adult in good health.

The chain links TRBV7-3 to TRBJ1-1; D call uncertain. The CDR3 consists of 13 residues. Germline CDR1 reads SGHTA; CDR2 reads FQGTGA. Trimming took off 5 bases at V and 5 bases at J, with 12 bases between the two ends. The CDR3 protein is CASSPRHGTEAFF. The CDR3 DNA reads as TGTGCCAGCAGCCCCCGACATGGGACTGAAGCTTTCTTT.

The chain joins TRBV28 to TRBJ1-5; D remains unclear. The CDR3 runs 16 residues. V shed 6 bases and J shed 2 bases, with 17 bases lying between them. Germline V gene sequence: CDR1 MDHEN, CDR2 SYDVKM. For the CDR3, the DNA is TGTGCCAGCAGCCAAGGCCTCAGTCGGGGCAATCAGCCCCAGCATTTT. Its translation: CASSQGLSRGNQPQHF.

This rearrangement joins TRBV6-5 to TRBJ2-1; TRBD2 matches at 8 bases. Germline-derived CDR1 and CDR2 are MNHEY and SVGAGI. The CDR3 sequence is 15 residues long. Trimming cost V 6 bases and J 6 bases; bases outside gene matches: 10. CDR3 amino acids: CASRPSGSGGNEQFF. CDR3 coding DNA: TGTGCCAGCAGACCAAGCGGGAGCGGTGGCAATGAGCAGTTCTTC.

The chain carries TRBV19 and TRBJ1-5; 9 positions match TRBD1. From germline, CDR1 is LNHDA and CDR2 SQIVND (reference sequence). CDR3 size: 20 residues. With V trimmed by 1 base and J by 4 bases, 17 bases remained unmatched. The CDR3 sequence: CASSIGWGTGPDLKNQPQHF. The DNA for the CDR3 is TGTGCCAGTAGTATAGGGTGGGGGACAGGGCCAGACCTGAAAAATCAGCCCCAGCATTTT.

V is TRBV4-2 and J is TRBJ1-4; 10 positions agree with TRBD1. CDR1 and CDR2 from the germline V gene are LGHNA and YNFKEQ. Trimming took 2 bases from V and 7 from J; bases not matched to a gene: 13. The CDR3 spans 18 residues. CDR3 sequence (DNA): TGTGCCAGCAGCCAAAACCACGCGCCGACAGGGGGCGGTGAAAAACTGTTTTTT. Translating it yields CASSQNHAPTGGGEKLFF.

The chain couples TRBV7-9 to TRBJ2-1; 11 nucleotides align to TRBD2. The J segment lost 6 bases and the V segment lost 5 bases, leaving 12 bases of the junction unmatched. CDR1 is SEHNR, CDR2 FQNEAQ, per germline (reference sequence). The CDR3 length is 17 residues. The CDR3 region has the DNA TGTGCCAGCAGCCAAAATAGCGGGAGGGGACGTGGCAATGAGCAGTTCTTC. Translation: CASSQNSGRGRGNEQFF.

The chain carries TRBV27 and TRBJ1-5; TRBD1 matches 7 bases. V shed 7 bases and J 4 bases; nucleotides not matched to a gene: 7. This CDR3 is 14 amino acids long. CDR1 MNHEY and CDR2 SMNVEV come from the germline V gene (reference sequence). This CDR3 reads CASKNRGINQPQHF. CDR3 bases: TGTGCCAGCAAGAACAGGGGAATTAATCAGCCCCAGCATTTT.

The rearrangement joins TRBV6-5 to TRBJ2-7, with 7 bases that match TRBD2. This CDR3 region has 15 residues. After removal of 6 bases from V and 1 base from J, the junction contained 9 bases not matched to a gene. The germline gives CDR1 MNHEY, CDR2 SVGAGI. The CDR3 sequence: CASSSGGGGSYEQYF. As DNA, the CDR3 is TGTGCCAGCAGCTCCGGAGGCGGGGGATCCTACGAGCAGTACTTC.

The genes are TRBV6-2 or TRBV6-3 and TRBJ2-7; tentatively, D is TRBD1 (6 bases). Trimming pared 5 bases from V and 7 bases from J, leaving 21 bases between. From germline, CDR1 is MNHEY and CDR2 SVGEGT. The CDR3 covers 15 residues. The CDR3 is CASSRNSGTSLEQYF. The CDR3 DNA reads TGTGCCAGCAGTCGCAATTCCGGGACATCTCTTGAGCAGTACTTC.

This clone is a singleton in its sample. The DNA for the CDR3 is TGTGCCAGCAGTTTAGGGCAGTACTCTGGAAACACCATATATTTT. This sequence encodes CASSLGQYSGNTIYF. The chain combines TRBV28 with TRBJ1-3, with unresolved D. Per germline, CDR1 MDHEN and CDR2 SYDVKM. This CDR3 comprises 15 residues. V was trimmed by 2 bases and J by 0 bases, leaving 8 bases between them.

V is TRBV2 and J is TRBJ1-6, with D possibly matching TRBD1 (5 bases). CDR3 length: 15 residues. Germline CDR1 reads SNHLY; CDR2 reads FYNNEI. The V and J ends lost 4 bases and 7 bases respectively, with 14 bases between them. CDR3 residues: CASSGEGWRNSPLHF. DNA of the CDR3: TGTGCCAGCAGTGGGGAGGGGTGGCGCAATTCACCCCTCCACTTT.

The chain carries TRBV6-4 and TRBJ1-1; D gene uncertain. The CDR3 is 13 residues long. Per germline, CDR1 MRHNA and CDR2 SNTAGT. Trimming left V 5 bases short and J 1 base short, with 8 bases between. The CDR3 region has the DNA TGTGCCAGCAGTTTAGAGGAGAACACTGAAGCTTTCTTT. Protein: CASSLEENTEAFF.

V gene TRBV18 combines with J gene TRBJ2-5; 10 bases agree with TRBD1. Germline CDR1 reads KGHSH; CDR2 reads LQKENI. The CDR3 spans 14 residues. J gave up 3 bases and V 4 bases, and 2 bases lay outside the gene matches. Here the CDR3 DNA reads TGTGCCAGCTCACAGGACAGGGGGGAAGAGACCCAGTACTTC. Amino acid sequence: CASSQDRGEETQYF.

This sequence joins TRBV7-9 and TRBJ1-2, with 12 bases matching TRBD1. The germline V gene encodes CDR1 SEHNR and CDR2 FQNEAQ (reference sequence). The CDR3 is 17 amino acids. J was trimmed by 4 bases and V by 4 bases; bases with no gene match: 10. The CDR3 sequence is CASSSRDRGRVGYGYTF. For the CDR3, the DNA is TGTGCCAGCAGCTCGCGGGACAGGGGGCGAGTTGGCTATGGCTACACCTTC.

The CDR3 sequence is CASSTTGGYEKLFF. The CDR3 nucleotides read TGTGCCAGTAGTACGACAGGGGGCTACGAAAAACTGTTTTTT. The chain couples TRBV19 to TRBJ1-4; 10 bases match TRBD1. J gave up 8 bases and V 4 bases, and 4 bases lay outside the gene matches. CDR3 length: 14 residues. The germline CDR1 and CDR2 sequences are LNHDA and SQIVND (reference sequence).

J is TRBJ2-2 and V is TRBV2, with D hard to call. V shed 2 bases and J shed 1 base, with 8 bases lying between them. Germline loops: CDR1 SNHLY, CDR2 FYNNEI. The CDR3 totals 15 residues. The DNA for the CDR3 is TGTGCCAGCAGTGAATCGGCGGTGAACACCGGGGAGCTGTTTTTT. It codes for CASSESAVNTGELFF.

This rearrangement joins TRBV25-1 to TRBJ2-2, with 7 bases identical to TRBD1. This CDR3 region has 14 residues. Germline lookup yields CDR1 MGHDK and CDR2 SYGVNS. The V segment lost 7 bases and the J segment 1 base; nucleotides outside the gene matches: 3. This CDR3 is CASKGQMNTGELFF. Here the CDR3 DNA reads TGTGCCAGCAAGGGACAGATGAACACCGGGGAGCTGTTTTTT. Variable domain in full (rest from reference TRBV25-1 and TRBJ2-2): EADIYQTPRYLVIGTGKKITLECSQTMGHDKMYWYQQDPGMELHLIHYSYGVNSTEKGDLSSESTVSRIRTEHFPLTLESARPSHTSQYLCASKGQMNTGELFFGEGSRLTVL.

The J gene is TRBJ1-3, the V gene TRBV9, with a weak D call TRBD1 (5 bases). Per the germline V gene, CDR1 is SGDLS and CDR2 is YYNGEE. Trimming stripped 4 bases from V and 7 bases from J, with 18 bases between. This CDR3 has 15 residues. For the CDR3, the DNA is TGTGCCAGCAGCCCTCGGACTGCAGGGAGGAACACCATATATTTT. It specifies CASSPRTAGRNTIYF.

This chain connects TRBV5-8 to TRBJ2-2; the match to TRBD2 covers 15 bases. Germline V gene lookup returns CDR1 SGHTS and CDR2 YDEGEE. Germline trimming cut 4 bases from V and 3 bases from J; bases unmatched to any gene: 10. The CDR3 length is 19 residues. In nucleotides, the CDR3 is TGTGCCAGCAGCGTGAGGACTAGCGGGAGGGCCTGGGACACCGGGGAGCTGTTTTTT. It is translated as CASSVRTSGRAWDTGELFF.

CDR3 protein: CASSQVHNEQFF. In DNA, the CDR3 is TGTGCCAGCAGCCAAGTCCACAATGAGCAGTTCTTC. The chain couples TRBV3-1 (or the pseudogene TRBV3-2) to TRBJ2-1; D gene uncertain. The CDR3 spans 12 residues. Germline V gene data show CDR1 as LGHDT and CDR2 as YNNKEL (reference sequence). The germline V and J ends were trimmed by 1 base and 5 bases, with 3 bases remaining between them.

About this clone itself: Other DNA variants within this sample encode the same CDR3. The chain combines TRBV6-2 or TRBV6-3 with TRBJ1-5; 7 nucleotides align to TRBD1. Germline loops: CDR1 MNHEY, CDR2 SVGEGT. J gave up 4 bases and V 6 bases, and 3 bases lay outside the gene matches. This CDR3 is 13 amino acids long. The CDR3, as DNA: TGTGCCAGCAGCCGGGGACAGAATCAGCCCCAGCATTTT. Translating it yields CASSRGQNQPQHF.